The sequence of this T cell receptor (beta chain) was determined in a study of cytomegalovirus exposure and HLA in healthy donors (dated by TCRdb to between 2016 and 2019). With regard to the full study: In an earlier analysis of roughly 500 of the donors, roughly 300 Gb of sequence data and 120 million or so unique TCR beta sequences from 180 million or so T cells were reported. An early release that covered about 640 HLA-typed donors contained 250 to 350 gigabases of sequencing data and about 84 million unique TCR sequences. The genetic ancestry cluster associated with self-reported Caucasian donors included around 76% of the 300 to 450 genotyped donors. The study was designed to test whether signatures of past pathogen exposure could be identified by cataloging public T cell receptors. Using immunosequencing, the study profiled T cell repertoires from some 670 subjects and related those repertoires to cytomegalovirus serostatus. A separate validation cohort of roughly 130 different subjects was used in addition to the 666-subject first cohort. The study combined high-throughput TCR immunosequencing, statistical association of individual TCRs with disease status, and machine learning to predict cytomegalovirus infection status. A later analysis re-analyzed previously published TCR beta repertoires from 666 donors and added high-resolution HLA genotyping to study TCR occurrence patterns. Rather than using new phenotypic data, the later analysis identified candidate immune exposures from TCR beta sequences and from how often those sequences occurred across donors. In an earlier analysis of 587 of the donors, high-throughput TCR beta sequencing was used to judge whether each TCR beta V gene segment behaved as functional or pseudogenic. Donor age, sex, ethnicity and CMV serostatus were compiled together with the repertoire data. A later genetic analysis used genome-wide SNP genotypes for about 55% of the 666 donors, treating that subset as a discovery cohort. All discovery cohort repertoires had been generated using a single sequencing platform. HLA typing included class I and class II loci at four-digit resolution. Typing coverage differed by locus: A, B, C, DRB1 and DQB1 were typed in about 620-640 donors, DQA1 in 500 to 550, DPA1 in around 610, and DPB1 in 472. Because of strong linkage in the cohort, a handful of DR-DQ haplotypes were treated as single units for association and clustering. Among 300 to 500 genotyped donors of the cohort, an average of around 250,000 unique TCR beta nucleotide sequences was sequenced per donor, of which 15% to 20% were non-productive. What the research found in general, with its limitations: In a later analysis, around 15,000 TCR beta sequences were associated with specific HLA alleles at a false discovery rate of 0.05. The earlier analysis of some 540 of the donors excluded about 16 rarely observed V segments, including chromosome 9 orphons, because counts were too low. According to the authors, the approach could potentially be generalized to other disease states and immunological phenotypes. Broadly in line with IMGT annotations, most TCR beta V segments showed up in productive rearrangements about 90% or about 30% of the time in an earlier analysis of a few hundred of the donors. For the cohort, immune exposure information was limited to CMV serostatus. In the study, approximately 150 TCR beta chains were listed as associated with cytomegalovirus. Compared with equally common non-associated chains, HLA-associated TCR beta chains in a later analysis were more clonally expanded and had lower generation probabilities. Correlated functional status among segregating V segments might be attributable to linkage disequilibrium, but an unknown experimental factor could not be ruled out. A cluster of highly shared sequence variants was judged likely to be a technical artifact of the sequencing pipeline. Because HLA typing was missing for some donors at each locus, association tests included only the typed subset. In vitro tests confirmed that a few of the cytomegalovirus-associated TCR beta chains recognize cytomegalovirus antigens. Most CMV-associated TCR beta chains appeared to be HLA-restricted in a later analysis, and the HLA associations seemed to be driven largely by CMV exposure. This cohort had only TCR beta chains sequenced, and the lack of alpha or paired-chain data limited which features could be detected. Compared with the approximately 670-donor mean, donors in an Asian-associated ancestry cluster had fewer N-insertions in productive TCRs, according to a later genetic analysis. A later analysis reported that several top co-occurrence clusters appeared linked to parvovirus B19, influenza, CMV and Epstein-Barr virus. According to a later analysis, TCR association rates differed among HLA loci, with DRB1 alleles showing the most associated TCRs and HLA-C alleles showing the fewest. Assigning TCR associations to individual alleles was difficult when HLA alleles, especially DR and DQ, strongly co-occurred. Roughly uniform sequencing depth across donors was assumed in presence/absence analyses, although this assumption may not hold. A further reported finding was that TCR beta sequences accurately predicted the HLA-A and HLA-B alleles for most subjects in the first cohort. Across donors, most TCR sequences were observed very rarely, whereas some public TCRs were present in many individuals. Some IMGT-functional V segments, including TRBV6-2 and TRBV6-3, could not be told apart with the 87-base-pair reads, so those segments were excluded. V-gene and J-gene trimming of TCR beta chains was associated with a missense DCLRE1C variant in a later genetic analysis, and the association was replicated in an independent cohort. In both the original and validation cohorts, the classifier was reported to diagnose cytomegalovirus status with high specificity and sensitivity.

The cohort comprised under 700 healthy bone marrow donors. All cohort members were sampled while nominally healthy, although unrecorded immune exposures were likely present. The donor was CMV seronegative and was included in the group of around 320 seronegative cohort members. Every donor gave a peripheral blood sample, and the peripheral blood mononuclear cells from that sample were used for TCR beta sequencing. The Qiagen DNeasy Blood Extraction Kit was used to extract genomic DNA from the blood cell samples. This clone appeared a few times. The antigen it binds to is not known. Nothing much larger sits one base from this clone, and base qualities are not available. Looking up the germline V gene (reference sequence) yields CDR1 GTSNPN and CDR2 SVGIG. The CDR3 measures 13 amino acids from cysteine to phenylalanine. Only CDR3 DNA is held: 39 bases, read in frame from base 1. The V end loses 2 bases and the J end loses 4 bases, and a stretch of 12 bases separates them.

The library was produced with the immunoSEQ multiplex PCR assay. For the multiplex PCR, a mixture combining 60 forward primers for TCR Vbeta segments and 13 reverse primers for TCR Jbeta segments was used. Amplification of the CDR3 region of rearranged TCR beta genes was performed with a multiplex PCR assay on genomic DNA. The Illumina HiSeq System was used to sequence the amplified TCR beta libraries as 87-base-pair reads. As for the original processing: A later analysis counted tens of millions of unique TCR beta chains across the approximately 700 repertoires, and roughly 11 million of these chains were shared by at least two donors. To remove PCR and sequencing errors, raw reads were error-corrected and collapsed into unique sequences using a nearest-neighbor algorithm that merged closely related sequences. To assign V, D and J gene segments, CDR3 sequences were aligned to IMGT reference sequences. Each retained sequence needed at least a six-nucleotide match to both a V gene segment and a J gene segment. Rearrangements were called productive when the CDR3 lacked stop codons and stayed in frame with V and J; all others were non-productive. CDR3 was defined according to IMGT convention as the region running from the second conserved V-encoded cysteine to the conserved J-encoded phenylalanine. The earlier analysis of fewer than 700 of the donors excluded sequences that lacked an unambiguous match to a single V gene segment. In an earlier analysis of 450 to 700 of the donors, V segments were called functional above 56.7% productive rearrangements and were called segregating when the between-donor standard deviation exceeded 5%. A statistical classification framework was developed to diagnose cytomegalovirus status using the catalog of TCR beta chain sequences. In a later analysis, V and J genes were assigned by comparing TCR nucleotide sequences against IMGT/GENE-DB human TR gene sequences. A later analysis assigned CDR3 sequences and most-parsimonious VDJ recombination scenarios with the TCRdist pipeline. In a later analysis, every TCR beta chain was defined by the combination of its CDR3 amino acid sequence and its V-gene family, and reads without a unique V-gene family were dropped. To address suspected cross-contamination and a sequencing artifact, a later analysis removed approximately 590 highly shared, low-generation-probability nucleotide sequences. In a later analysis, a clonal expansion index was calculated for each public chain from normalized within-repertoire ranks of inferred template counts. In a later analysis, generation probabilities were computed with a VDJ recombination model fitted to out-of-frame rearrangements, and the resulting probabilities were checked against IGoR. A later analysis scored TCR-TCR, TCR-HLA and TCR-CMV co-occurrence with hypergeometric tests, applying a repertoire-size bias correction to TCR pairs. In a later analysis, false discovery rates were estimated by permuting HLA or CMV assignments 20 times. In a later analysis, co-occurring TCRs were grouped using DBSCAN, with TCRdist sequence similarity added in when clustering inside HLA-allele-positive subsets. Repertoires with fewer than 30,000 or more than 120,000 public chains, plus five repertoires with anomalous nucleotide sharing, were excluded from co-occurrence clustering. The immuneACCESS repertoire file appears here via TCRdb, limited to in-frame rearrangements. These files lack a portion of the clones; in checked studies, under half of the deficit traces to unresolved V genes, and the cause of the others is not known. For V, J and clone size, that table is used; D and trimming come from the DNA. In this sample the table shows roughly 180,000 clones, around 72% of which occur a single time. The ten most abundant clones make up less than 3% of the sample.

The chain is encoded by TRBV30 joined to TRBJ2-7, with the identity of the D gene unclear. The sequence was collected from a female donor in good health and CMV-seronegative. The sequencing input was PBMCs. Here is the DNA: TGTGCCTGGAGTCCTCACTCAACTTACGAGCAGTACTTC. Its coded protein is CAWSPHSTYEQYF.